What follows are 10 T cell receptor beta chains derived from one specimen sequenced in a study of shared clonotypes between healthy human individuals. Sequencing was performed with immunoSEQ multiplex PCR; in TCRdb, only in-frame clones are kept and a portion is missing. This table holds 2 million to 2.5 million clones, more than 85% found once. CD45RO-negative, CCR7-positively selected cells formed the naive CD8 fraction, excluding terminally differentiated effector memory CD45RA+ cells. Sequenced sample: naive CD8+ T cells from PBMCs. These TCRs come from a man younger than 35 in good health. Some clones in this sample may be carry-over from other donors' samples.

Turning to this clone: The junction and the germline gene differ at one end; a read error may be behind it. The V gene is TRBV28, the J gene TRBJ2-1; D not certain. Germline assignment: CDR1 MDHEN and CDR2 SYDVKM. CDR3 length equals 13 residues. CDR3 in amino acids: CASSPFRYTEQFF. DNA for the CDR3: TGTGCCAGCAGCCCATTCCGTTACACTGAGCAGTTCTTC.

This chain uses TRBV7-9 with TRBJ2-5, with D maybe TRBD1 (6 bases). The V end was cut by 4 bases, the J end by 1 base, with 13 bases between. The length of the CDR3 is 15 residues. Germline loops: CDR1 SEHNR, CDR2 FQNEAQ (reference sequence). In DNA form, the CDR3 reads TGTGCCAGCAGCTCAGGGGTTAGCCCCCAAGAGACCCAGTACTTC. This codes for CASSSGVSPQETQYF.

The chain employs TRBV25-1 and TRBJ1-5; D call uncertain. This CDR3 contains 13 residues. The germline V and J ends were trimmed by 2 bases and 9 bases, with 11 bases remaining between them. From germline, CDR1 is MGHDK and CDR2 SYGVNS. The CDR3 DNA is TGTGCCAGCAGTGAAGGAAGTAGTTCGCCCCAGCATTTT. Translating it yields CASSEGSSSPQHF.

V gene TRBV4-1 combines with J gene TRBJ2-7; D perhaps matches TRBD2 (5 bases). This CDR3 is built from 14 residues. Trimming shortened V by 1 base and J by 7 bases, and 14 bases separated the two germline ends. Looked up from germline, CDR1 is MGHRA and CDR2 is YSYEKL. The CDR3 DNA sequence: TGCGCCAGCAGCCAAGTCGACCCCCCGGGGGAGCAGTACTTC. Translation: CASSQVDPPGEQYF.

The chain links TRBV6-4 to TRBJ2-7; no reliable D call. The CDR3 consists of 10 residues. The V end was cut by 8 bases, the J end by 5 bases, with 7 bases between. CDR1 and CDR2 from the germline V gene are MRHNA and SNTAGT. CDR3: CASGPDEQYF. The CDR3 nucleotides read TGTGCCAGCGGCCCAGACGAGCAGTACTTC.

This clone was counted once. The chain has TRBV29-1 and TRBJ1-1; TRBD1 agrees at 7 bases. Germline CDR1 SQVTM, CDR2 ANQGSEA. This CDR3 is built from 14 residues. Trimming cost V 7 bases and J 5 bases; bases outside gene matches: 13. In DNA, the CDR3 is TGCAGCGCCCATCCAGGGGGGGCAGGAACTGAAGCTTTCTTT. This gives the protein CSAHPGGAGTEAFF.

This clone was seen more than once but under ten times. The V gene is TRBV4-3, the J gene TRBJ2-1, with D perhaps assigned TRBD1 or TRBD2 (5 bases each). Trimming removed 0 bases from V and 0 bases from J, with 9 bases in between. The germline gives CDR1 LGHNA, CDR2 YSLEER. This CDR3 is built from 16 residues. CDR3 region: CASSQDRDGSYNEQFF. The CDR3 DNA reads as TGCGCCAGCAGCCAAGACCGGGACGGCTCCTACAATGAGCAGTTCTTC.

The rearrangement uses TRBV2 and TRBJ2-1; 10 bases line up with TRBD1. Germline V CDR1 and CDR2: SNHLY, FYNNEI. V lost 8 bases, J lost 0 bases, and 13 bases stayed unmatched. The CDR3 sequence is 18 residues long. The CDR3 sequence: CASGTGALSLSSYNEQFF. The CDR3 nucleotides are TGTGCCAGCGGGACAGGGGCGCTATCTTTGAGCTCCTACAATGAGCAGTTCTTC.

This clone is a singleton in its sample. The CDR3 loop reads CASSFGGSLEEGYEQYF. CDR3 nucleotides: TGCGCCAGCAGCTTCGGAGGGTCGCTAGAGGAAGGATACGAGCAGTACTTC. This chain connects TRBV5-1 to TRBJ2-7; possible D gene TRBD2, 6 bases. This CDR3 spans 17 amino acids. Trimming removed 2 bases from V and 4 bases from J, with 22 bases in between. Germline V gene lookup returns CDR1 SGHRS and CDR2 YFSETQ.

V usage is TRBV6-1 and J usage is TRBJ2-5; D ambiguous. Germline CDR1 and CDR2: MNHNS and SASEGT. The CDR3 has 13 residues. Trimming took 7 bases from V and 7 from J, leaving 16 bases between them. In DNA, the CDR3 is TGTGCCAGCAACCGACTGGAGTCCGCGACCCAGTACTTC. Translation gives CASNRLESATQYF.